This is a list of T cell receptor beta chains from one sample in a study of response to subunit inactivated influenza vaccine. MiXCR, applied by TCRdb to the RT-PCR reads, yields one record per CDR3 protein. The data show fewer than 600,000 distinct CDR3 sequences, approximately 7.7% seen once. The sample was PBMCs from blood, taken 23 to 25 months after vaccination. All receptors derive from a man aged 45-69 years who received an inactivated influenza vaccine. CDR3s include the opening cysteine and the closing phenylalanine or tryptophan. A D gene is named only where the DNA matches it firmly. Rows give clone size only sometimes, using once, few, many, or a class for an expanded clone.

J gene	D gene	clone size	V gene	CDR3 protein	CDR3 DNA
TRBJ2-7	TRBD1	-	TRBV27	CASSPRDSIYEQYF	TGTGCCAGCAGTCCCCGGGACAGTATCTACGAGCAGTACTTC
TRBJ1-1	TRBD1	many	TRBV5-8	CASSNGQVMNTEAFF	TGTGCCAGCAGTAATGGACAGGTGATGAACACTGAAGCTTTCTTT
TRBJ2-3	-	-	TRBV11-2	CASSVGVSTDTQYF	TGTGCCAGCAGCGTAGGGGTCAGCACAGATACGCAGTATTTT
TRBJ2-7	TRBD1	many	TRBV20-1	CSAHRGQGPWEQYF	TGCAGTGCTCACCGGGGACAGGGGCCCTGGGAGCAGTACTTC
TRBJ2-5	TRBD1	-	TRBV20-1	CSARGGQGGGETQYF	TGCAGTGCTAGGGGGGGACAGGGGGGCGGAGAGACCCAGTACTTC
TRBJ2-5	-	few	TRBV7-9	CASSKQGELFSETQYF	TGTGCCAGCAGCAAACAGGGAGAGCTGTTTTCGGAGACCCAGTACTTC
TRBJ2-4	TRBD2	few	TRBV20-1	CSAIPLAGGKNIQYF	TGCAGTGCTATCCCACTAGCGGGAGGGAAAAACATTCAGTACTTC
TRBJ2-7	-	-	TRBV11-2	CASSRGPEQYF	TGTGCCAGCAGCCGTGGCCCCGAGCAGTACTTC
TRBJ2-5	-	-	TRBV4-2	CASSQALKETQYF	TGTGCCAGCAGCCAAGCGCTTAAAGAGACCCAGTACTTC
TRBJ2-7	TRBD2	many	TRBV7-2	CASSLRGLAGGPHF	TGTGCCAGCAGCTTAAGAGGACTAGCGGGAGGGCCTCACTTC
TRBJ1-6	TRBD1	-	TRBV20-1	CSAKDRVWDSPLHF	TGCAGTGCTAAGGACAGGGTTTGGGATTCACCCCTCCACTTT
TRBJ2-4	-	many	TRBV20-1	CSARARLAPNIQYF	TGCAGTGCTAGGGCGAGGCTAGCGCCAAACATTCAGTACTTC
TRBJ2-5	-	many	TRBV12-3/TRBV12-4	CASSFTGTEETQYF	TGTGCCAGCAGTTTTACCGGGACTGAAGAGACCCAGTACTTC
TRBJ2-1	TRBD2	-	TRBV5-1	CASSLILVSGGEEEFF	TGCGCCAGCAGCTTGATTCTGGTTAGCGGGGGGGAAGAAGAGTTCTTC
TRBJ1-5	TRBD1	many	TRBV2	CASSDPGQLNQPQHF	TGTGCCAGCAGTGACCCGGGACAGCTTAATCAGCCCCAGCATTTT